The next 24 T cell receptor beta chains were all read from a single sample in a study of early T cells in non-severe SARS-CoV-2 infection. TCRdb called the 5' RACE reads again in MiXCR, with one record for every CDR3 protein. The sample contains about 40,000 distinct CDR3 sequences, 4.7% of which appear only once. The material sequenced was whole blood. The receptors here all came from an adult who was a healthcare worker with PCR-confirmed SARS-CoV-2 infection or an uninfected control (not recorded which).

At least ten counts were recorded for this clonotype. This sequence joins TRBV6-6 and TRBJ1-2; the D gene is possibly TRBD1 (5 bases). The V end lost 3 bases, the J end lost 4 bases, and 27 bases lay between the germline ends. CDR1 MNHNY and CDR2 SVGAGI come from the germline V gene (reference sequence). The length of the CDR3 is 19 residues. The CDR3 sequence is CASSYGFNTPGPKAYGYTF. DNA for the CDR3: TGTGCCAGCAGTTATGGATTTAATACTCCGGGACCGAAAGCCTATGGCTACACCTTC.

This clonotype was observed a few times. The chain employs TRBV28 and TRBJ1-2; 8 bases fit TRBD1. This CDR3 is built from 13 residues. Germline V lookup: CDR1 MDHEN, CDR2 SYDVKM. V lost 6 bases and J lost 4; bases outside the gene matches: 4. In DNA form, the CDR3 reads TGTGCCAGCAGACAGGGGGTCCTCTATGGCTACACCTTC. Encoded protein: CASRQGVLYGYTF.

CDR3 sequence (DNA): TGTGCCAGCAGTTACAGGGCGGATTCCTACGAGCAGTACTTC. Protein sequence: CASSYRADSYEQYF. The chain carries TRBV6-5 and TRBJ2-7; no firm D call. This CDR3 spans 14 amino acids. Per germline, CDR1 MNHEY and CDR2 SVGAGI. Deletions cut 2 bases from V and 1 base from J, with 9 bases between.

The sample holds a few counts of this clonotype. The chain carries TRBV2 and TRBJ2-1, with D unresolved. Between the trimmed V and J ends, which lost 4 bases and 5 bases, there was a span of 9 bases. Germline assignment: CDR1 SNHLY and CDR2 FYNNEI. The CDR3 is 13 amino acids. CDR3 in DNA: TGTGCCAGCAGTGCAGCTAGGCACAATGAGCAGTTCTTC. It yields the protein CASSAARHNEQFF. The entire variable domain, with the rest obtained from reference TRBV2 and TRBJ2-1, is as follows: EPEVTQTPSHQVTQMGQEVILRCVPISNHLYFYWYRQILGQKVEFLVSFYNNEISEKSEIFDDQFSVERPDGSNFTLKIRSTKLEDSAMYFCASSAARHNEQFFGPGTRLTVL.

The sample holds many counts of this clonotype. The chain recombines TRBV4-3 with TRBJ2-7; D might be TRBD2 (6 bases). The CDR3 totals 15 residues. Germline values: CDR1 LGHNA, CDR2 YSLEER. Trimming stripped 2 bases from V and 4 bases from J, with 15 bases between. CDR3: CASSQLTGEAYEQYF. As DNA, the CDR3 is TGCGCCAGCAGCCAACTGACGGGAGAGGCTTACGAGCAGTACTTC.

This clonotype was found a few times. This chain joins TRBV6-2 or TRBV6-3 and TRBJ2-1, with D hard to call. The germline V and J ends were trimmed by 2 bases and 4 bases, with 6 bases remaining between them. This CDR3 has 13 amino acids. The germline CDR1 and CDR2 sequences are MNHEY and SVGEGT. CDR3 protein: CASSYEQYNEQFF. CDR3 coding DNA: TGTGCCAGCAGTTACGAGCAGTACAATGAGCAGTTCTTC.

In this sample, this clonotype turned up many times. The chain is built from TRBV12-3 or TRBV12-4 and TRBJ2-2, with D uncertain. The length of the CDR3 is 14 residues. With 3 bases removed from V and 4 bases from J, the gap between germline ends came to 9 bases. This CDR3 is CASSLANATGELFF. CDR3 DNA sequence: TGTGCCAGCAGTTTGGCTAATGCCACCGGGGAGCTGTTTTTT.

Ten or more counts support this clonotype. The chain carries TRBV18 and TRBJ1-1; D call uncertain. V was shortened by 6 bases and J by 1 base, with 15 bases between the two germline ends. The CDR3 sequence is 15 residues long. The germline CDR1 and CDR2 sequences are KGHSH and LQKENI. CDR3 sequence: CASSPNGRRNTEAFF. As DNA, the CDR3 is TGTGCCAGCTCGCCCAACGGACGGAGGAACACTGAAGCTTTCTTT.

This clonotype was detected many times. CDR3 DNA: TGTGCCAGCACCCCCGGGACTAACTTACGTCCCGGGGAGCTGTTTTTT. Protein: CASTPGTNLRPGELFF. The chain couples TRBV27 to TRBJ2-2, with 7 bases identical to TRBD2. With 7 bases clipped from V and 6 bases from J, the junction kept 14 bases outside the gene matches. Germline-derived CDR1 and CDR2 are MNHEY and SMNVEV (reference sequence). The CDR3 totals 16 residues.

J is TRBJ1-2 and V is TRBV25-1; 7 bases map to TRBD1. Trimming removed 5 bases from V and 8 bases from J; junction bases left unmatched: 5. Germline V gene sequence: CDR1 MGHDK, CDR2 SYGVNS. The CDR3 is 12 residues long. The CDR3 coding sequence is TGTGCCAGCAGTCAAGGGGGCTGGGGCTACACCTTC. Its translation: CASSQGGWGYTF.

This clonotype was recorded at least ten times. The chain couples TRBV29-1 to TRBJ2-7; TRBD1 might be the D (8 bases). The CDR3 loop spans 13 amino acids. V lost 6 bases, J lost 2 bases, and 14 bases lay in between. Germline CDR1 is SQVTM and CDR2 is ANQGSEA. The CDR3 region is CSVGGTGTYEQYF. CDR3 in DNA: TGCAGCGTGGGGGGGACAGGCACCTACGAGCAGTACTTC.

V and J are TRBV7-6 and TRBJ2-1, with 10 nucleotides matching TRBD2. The V gene end was trimmed by 3 bases and the J gene end by 6 bases; junction bases not matched to a gene: 11. The length of the CDR3 is 17 residues. From germline, CDR1 is SGHVS and CDR2 FNYEAQ. The CDR3 DNA reads TGTGCCAGCAGCTTTGTCCGACTAGCGGGCCCAGGCAATGAGCAGTTCTTC. It translates to CASSFVRLAGPGNEQFF.

This clonotype was observed a few times. This chain joins TRBV6-1 and TRBJ2-2, with TRBD1 matching 9 bases. CDR3 length: 18 amino acids. Germline V CDR1 and CDR2: MNHNS, SASEGT. V shed 1 base and J 1 base; nucleotides not matched to a gene: 7. Here the CDR3 reads CASSEGDGDRVNTGELFF. CDR3 coding DNA: TGTGCCAGCAGTGAAGGAGATGGGGACAGGGTGAACACCGGGGAGCTGTTTTTT.

This clonotype has at least ten counts. The CDR3 bases are TGCAGCGCAATTGGTCCTGGTGTGGGCTACACCTTC. It codes for CSAIGPGVGYTF. This chain uses TRBV29-1 with TRBJ1-2; D is unresolved. The germline CDR1 and CDR2 sequences are SQVTM and ANQGSEA. The CDR3 length is 12 residues. The V gene lost 7 bases and the J gene lost 8 bases, with 17 bases spanning the gap.

This clonotype was recorded many times. The chain has TRBV27 and TRBJ2-5; D gene unclear. Trimming shortened V by 5 bases and J by 2 bases, and 9 bases separated the two germline ends. CDR3 length: 13 residues. The V gene's germline CDR1 is MNHEY and CDR2 SMNVEV (reference sequence). The CDR3 spells CASSPRVQETQYF. The CDR3 nucleotides read TGTGCCAGCAGTCCCCGAGTACAAGAGACCCAGTACTTC.

There are a few counts of this clonotype. CDR3 nucleotide sequence: TGTGCCAGCAGCTTAGAAGGAGTAAACACTGAAGCTTTCTTT. The encoded protein is CASSLEGVNTEAFF. The chain recombines TRBV7-2 with TRBJ1-1; D gene ambiguous. CDR1 and CDR2 from the germline V gene are SGHTA and FQGNSA. CDR3 length: 14 amino acids. Deletions cut 1 base from V and 2 bases from J, with 8 bases between.

V usage is TRBV20-1 and J usage is TRBJ2-3; 11 bases match TRBD2. The CDR3 totals 20 residues. CDR1 is DFQATT, CDR2 SNEGSKA, per germline (reference sequence). J lost 2 bases, V lost 2 bases, and 18 bases had no gene match. CDR3 region: CSARPPLRGTSGTVTDTQYF. CDR3 nucleotides: TGCAGTGCTAGACCGCCCCTCCGCGGGACTAGCGGTACCGTCACAGATACGCAGTATTTT.

A few counts support this clonotype. The chain employs TRBV28 and TRBJ1-5; the D is unclear. V shed 1 base and J shed 6 bases, with 4 bases lying between them. Germline V gene data show CDR1 as MDHEN and CDR2 as SYDVKM. The CDR3 consists of 12 residues. The CDR3 sequence is CASSLSGQPQHF. The CDR3 DNA follows: TGTGCCAGCAGTTTATCGGGTCAGCCCCAGCATTTT. Variable domain in full (rest from reference TRBV28 and TRBJ1-5): DVKVTQSSRYLVKRTGEKVFLECVQDMDHENMFWYRQDPGLGLRLIYFSYDVKMKEKGDIPEGYSVSREKKERFSLILESASTNQTSMYLCASSLSGQPQHFGDGTRLSIL.

This clonotype was recorded a few times. This chain joins TRBV7-9 and TRBJ2-7, with 9 bases identical to TRBD1. The CDR3 is 14 residues long. The junction had 8 bases not matched to a gene; V was cut back by 5 bases and J by 6 bases. Per the germline V gene, CDR1 is SEHNR and CDR2 is FQNEAQ (reference sequence). The CDR3 DNA sequence: TGTGCCAGCAGCAAACAGGGGGCGCTTGGCGAGCAGTACTTC. This gives the protein CASSKQGALGEQYF.

This clonotype was counted ten times or more. The rearrangement joins TRBV2 to TRBJ2-7; 7 bases match TRBD2. The CDR3 length is 17 residues. Germline V gene data show CDR1 as SNHLY and CDR2 as FYNNEI. V dropped 1 base and J dropped 2; count of bases not matched to a gene: 11. The CDR3 sequence: CASSEGHGGRGTYEQYF. In DNA, the CDR3 is TGTGCCAGCAGTGAAGGCCACGGAGGGCGGGGGACCTACGAGCAGTACTTC.

This clonotype was detected many times. The chain couples TRBV11-2 to TRBJ1-5; D unclear. CDR3 size: 11 residues. Trimming pared 5 bases from V and 9 bases from J, leaving 8 bases between. Germline V CDR1 and CDR2: SGHAT, FQNNGV. CDR3 sequence reads: CASSGYGPQHF. The CDR3 coding sequence is TGTGCCAGCAGCGGATATGGGCCCCAGCATTTT.

This clonotype was counted ten times or more. This chain links TRBV12-2 with TRBJ1-1; the table names TRBD1, a call not compared with the DNA. TRBV12-2 corresponds to a pseudogene. The CDR3 is made up of 13 amino acids. In DNA, the CDR3 is TGTGCAAGTCGCTACGGGGGGAAAACTGAAGCTTTCTTT. Residues: CASRYGGKTEAFF.

The sample holds many counts of this clonotype. This sequence joins TRBV5-1 and TRBJ1-2; D is perhaps TRBD1 (5 bases). Germline V gene data show CDR1 as SGHRS and CDR2 as YFSETQ. The CDR3 covers 13 residues. Trimming cost V 0 bases and J 3 bases, with 6 bases left between them. CDR3 protein: CASSLAGDYGYTF. Written as DNA, the CDR3 is TGCGCCAGCAGCTTGGCGGGGGACTATGGCTACACCTTC.

In this sample, this clonotype turned up many times. The V and J genes are TRBV10-1 and TRBJ2-3; 10 bases align to TRBD2. The length of the CDR3 is 14 residues. Germline-derived CDR1 and CDR2 are WNHNN and SYGVQD (reference sequence). The junction had 1 base not matched to a gene; V was cut back by 4 bases and J by 3 bases. This CDR3 is CASSAGLATDTQYF. DNA for the CDR3: TGCGCCAGCAGTGCGGGACTAGCGACAGATACGCAGTATTTT.